This T cell receptor beta chain was recovered during a study of CXCR3-negative and CXCR3-positive naive CD8 T cells. Study conclusions and caveats: Naive subsets had comparable surface CD5; TCR strength was inferred from TRB CDR3 properties. Fresh PBMCs served for most assays, and CXCR3 expression fell partially after cryopreservation. For CXCR3-positive naive cells, TRB CDR3s were more hydrophobic than those of CXCR3-negative naive cells.

On this clonotype itself: Its antigen is still unknown.

The CDR3 runs 19 residues. It was by 5' RACE with UMI labels that the TRB cDNA libraries were prepared. After re-calling the 5' RACE reads, TCRdb lists one entry per CDR3 protein, DNA absent. This repertoire includes some 130,000 distinct CDR3 sequences. The chain links TRBV12-3 or TRBV12-4 to TRBJ2-6; the D gene TCRdb calls, TRBD1, cannot be checked with no DNA. This clonotype originated in a human donor in good health. Some clones in this sample may be carry-over from other donors' samples. Sequencing was carried out using naive CXCR3+ CD8+ T cells from blood. Subset specified: CD45RO-CCR7+CD27+CD95- naive CD8+ T cells expressing CXCR3 (TNR3+). This chain's CDR3 is CASSLAAGVFRSGANVLTF.